This TCR beta chain was sequenced in a study of shared clonotypes between healthy human individuals. Overall study results and limits: Larger richness was generally estimated for naive than memory subsets. Few donors restricted represented genetic and exposure-history diversity.

Method: immunoSEQ multiplex PCR; TCRdb's copy keeps in-frame clones and lacks some. The repertoire holds roughly 520,000 clones, approximately 94% seen once, with about 0.068% in the top ten. This clone was observed once. Antigen unknown. The CDR3 is made up of 14 amino acids. Germline V gene lookup returns CDR1 SQVTM and CDR2 ANQGSEA. The TCR comes from a woman aged 25 to 39 in good health. The chain is built from TRBV29-1 and TRBJ2-5, with D possibly matching TRBD1 (6 bases). The better agreement between TRBJ2-7 and the DNA end casts doubt on the J call. Input material: naive CD4+ T cells sorted from blood. Subset indicated: CD45RA+ positively selected. This CDR3 reads CSVESGTPPYEQYF. In DNA form, the CDR3 reads TGCAGCGTTGAATCCGGGACACCGCCTTACGAGCAGTACTTC.